The 26 T cell receptor beta chains below come from one sample, sequenced in a study of somatic mutations in cytotoxic T cells in rheumatoid arthritis. Measured with immunoSEQ multiplex PCR; TCRdb has only the in-frame clones, and not every one. Here the sample spans 5,000 to 6,500 clones, roughly 80% being singletons. The material sequenced was CD8+ T cells sorted from blood. The receptors originated from a woman aged 45-59 years with rheumatoid arthritis.

The J gene is TRBJ1-2, the V gene TRBV6-5, with TRBD1 as a possible D gene (6 bases). The V gene lost 0 bases and the J gene lost 8 bases, with 16 bases spanning the gap. The length of the CDR3 is 15 residues. Germline CDR1 MNHEY, CDR2 SVGAGI. The CDR3 sequence: CASSYSISGGVGYTF. CDR3 bases: TGTGCCAGCAGTTACTCTATCTCTGGGGGCGTGGGCTACACCTTC.

The chain employs TRBV9 and TRBJ2-5, with a weak D call TRBD2 (5 bases). Germline V gene data show CDR1 as SGDLS and CDR2 as YYNGEE. This CDR3 is built from 14 residues. V was cut by 3 bases and J by 4 bases, with 13 bases left in between. CDR3 nucleotide sequence: TGTGCCAGCAGCGCCCTACTAGACCCAGAGACCCAGTACTTC. This codes for CASSALLDPETQYF.

The chain links TRBV7-9 to TRBJ2-5, with 7 bases fitting TRBD1. Germline V gene lookup returns CDR1 SEHNR and CDR2 FQNEAQ (reference sequence). This CDR3 is 14 amino acids long. Germline trimming cut 3 bases from V and 4 bases from J; bases unmatched to any gene: 5. The CDR3 protein is CASSFLSGGETQYF. The CDR3 DNA reads as TGTGCCAGCAGCTTTCTATCAGGGGGAGAGACCCAGTACTTC. Full variable domain (outside the CDR3, taken from reference TRBV7-9 and TRBJ2-5): DTGVSQNPRHKITKRGQNVTFRCDPISEHNRLYWYRQTLGQGPEFLTYFQNEAQLEKSRLLSDRFSAERPKGSFSTLEIQRTEQGDSAMYLCASSFLSGGETQYFGPGTRLLVL.

The chain couples TRBV14 to TRBJ2-7; 7 bases align to TRBD1. The germline CDR1 and CDR2 sequences are SGHDN and FVKESK. The ends lost 4 bases at V and 6 bases at J; junction bases unmatched: 0. The CDR3 loop spans 11 amino acids. This CDR3 reads CASSPGGEQYF. CDR3 nucleotide sequence: TGTGCCAGCAGCCCAGGGGGCGAGCAGTACTTC.

This chain uses TRBV4-1 with TRBJ2-5, with a possible D match to TRBD2 (6 bases). The germline gives CDR1 MGHRA, CDR2 YSYEKL. CDR3 size: 16 residues. Trimming removed 1 base at V and 1 base at J, with 13 bases between. CDR3 sequence reads: CASSQASGAGQETQYF. The CDR3 DNA follows: TGCGCCAGCAGCCAAGCTTCAGGAGCGGGCCAAGAGACCCAGTACTTC.

Here the CDR3 DNA reads TGTGCCAGCAGCTTCCTAGCGTGGGAAGTTGGAAGGGGCACAGATACGCAGTATTTT. It translates to CASSFLAWEVGRGTDTQYF. The chain is built from TRBV7-6 and TRBJ2-3, with D possibly TRBD2 on 6 matching bases. CDR3 size: 19 residues. With 3 bases removed from V and 1 base from J, the gap between germline ends came to 23 bases. Germline V gene data show CDR1 as SGHVS and CDR2 as FNYEAQ. The full variable domain, its missing parts supplied by reference TRBV7-6 and TRBJ2-3, is GAGVSQSPRYKVTKRGQDVALRCDPISGHVSLYWYRQALGQGPEFLTYFNYEAQQDKSGLPNDRFSAERPEGSISTLTIQRTEQRDSAMYRCASSFLAWEVGRGTDTQYFGPGTRLTVL.

This chain uses TRBV2 with TRBJ2-2; D is uncertain. V was shortened by 5 bases and J by 5 bases, with 3 bases between the two germline ends. CDR1 is SNHLY and CDR2 is FYNNEI in the germline V gene. The CDR3 is 11 amino acids. The CDR3 loop reads CASSPTGELFF. As DNA, the CDR3 is TGTGCCAGCAGTCCGACCGGGGAGCTGTTTTTT.

The chain combines TRBV5-6 with TRBJ1-1, with 9 bases that match TRBD1. CDR1 is SGHDT and CDR2 is YYEEEE in the germline V gene. With V trimmed by 3 bases and J by 7 bases, 7 bases remained unmatched. CDR3 length: 14 amino acids. CDR3 DNA sequence: TGTGCCAGCAGCTCTGACAGGGGGGCGAATGAAGCTTTCTTT. This gives the protein CASSSDRGANEAFF.

This rearrangement joins TRBV5-5 to TRBJ2-7; D is unclear. With 2 bases removed from V and 6 bases from J, the gap between germline ends came to 12 bases. The CDR3 extends over 13 amino acids. Germline CDR1 and CDR2: SGHKS and YYEKEE (reference sequence). CDR3 sequence: CASSLVELVEQYF. The CDR3 nucleotides read TGTGCCAGCAGCTTAGTCGAATTAGTCGAGCAGTACTTC.

The chain joins TRBV13 to TRBJ1-2; no definite D call. CDR1 and CDR2 from the germline V gene are PRHDT and FYEKMQ (reference sequence). This CDR3 spans 12 amino acids. Trimming pared 5 bases from V and 4 bases from J, leaving 8 bases between. The CDR3 spells CASSQGLYGYTF. In DNA form, the CDR3 reads TGTGCCAGCAGCCAAGGACTCTATGGCTACACCTTC.

This chain uses TRBV27 with TRBJ2-2; D gene unclear. The germline gives CDR1 MNHEY, CDR2 SMNVEV (reference sequence). The CDR3 length is 13 residues. V shed 0 bases and J shed 6 bases, with 5 bases lying between them. The CDR3, as DNA: TGTGCCAGCAGTTTATCCCTCGCCGGGGAGCTGTTTTTT. Residues: CASSLSLAGELFF.

V and J are TRBV11-2 and TRBJ2-1; TRBD2 matches at 8 bases. Losses at the gene ends were 5 bases for V and 3 bases for J; bases not matched to a gene: 12. The CDR3 runs to 17 residues. Germline CDR1 reads SGHAT; CDR2 reads FQNNGV. The CDR3 reads CASSLLSGDRLYNEQFF. CDR3 nucleotides: TGTGCCAGCAGCCTACTTAGCGGGGACCGCCTCTACAATGAGCAGTTCTTC.

The CDR3: CASRAKTTDTQYF. The CDR3, as DNA: TGCGCCAGCAGAGCCAAAACTACAGATACGCAGTATTTT. The rearrangement uses TRBV10-2 and TRBJ2-3; unclear D gene. The germline gives CDR1 WSHSY, CDR2 SAAADI. The ends were cut back, 6 bases at V and 3 bases at J, with 10 bases in the middle. This CDR3 region has 13 residues.

The chain is built from TRBV13 and TRBJ2-7, with D tentatively TRBD2 (6 bases). Germline assignment: CDR1 PRHDT and CDR2 FYEKMQ (reference sequence). Trimming cost V 0 bases and J 5 bases, with 17 bases left between them. The CDR3 runs to 16 residues. The CDR3, as DNA: TGTGCCAGCAGCTTAGGGCCCGGGACTTCGTCCGACGAGCAGTACTTC. This codes for CASSLGPGTSSDEQYF.

This clone was picked up a small number of times. This chain links TRBV14 with TRBJ2-7; 10 bases are shared with TRBD2. V lost 2 bases, J lost 1 base, and 11 bases stayed unmatched. Germline CDR1 and CDR2: SGHDN and FVKESK. This CDR3 is 18 amino acids long. CDR3 protein: CASSQKSGGAQKSYEQYF. The CDR3 bases are TGTGCCAGCAGCCAAAAAAGCGGGGGGGCTCAAAAATCCTACGAGCAGTACTTC.

The chain links TRBV9 to TRBJ1-5; 7 bases are a match to TRBD1. The germline V gene encodes CDR1 SGDLS and CDR2 YYNGEE. V lost 3 bases to trimming and J lost 2 bases; unmatched junction nucleotides: 2. The CDR3 is 14 residues long. The CDR3 bases are TGTGCCAGCAGCGAAACAGGGGGCAATCAGCCCCAGCATTTT. The encoded protein is CASSETGGNQPQHF.

This chain joins TRBV7-8 and TRBJ2-5, with TRBD2 matching 7 bases. The V gene's germline CDR1 is SGHVS and CDR2 FQNEAQ. The CDR3 length is 14 residues. After removal of 6 bases from V and 2 bases from J, the junction contained 6 bases not matched to a gene. CDR3 protein: CASRVPGLQETQYF. CDR3 nucleotide sequence: TGTGCCAGCAGAGTACCGGGACTACAAGAGACCCAGTACTTC.

This chain joins TRBV9 and TRBJ1-2; 8 bases are a match to TRBD1. The ends lost 3 bases at V and 1 base at J; junction bases unmatched: 5. The germline V gene encodes CDR1 SGDLS and CDR2 YYNGEE. CDR3 size: 15 residues. CDR3 nucleotides: TGTGCCAGCAGCGGGGGGACAGGAGGTAACTATGGCTACACCTTC. Encoded protein: CASSGGTGGNYGYTF.

The chain combines TRBV27 with TRBJ2-1, with TRBD1 matching 7 bases. Germline CDR1 reads MNHEY; CDR2 reads SMNVEV (reference sequence). With V trimmed by 11 bases and J by 0 bases, 19 bases remained unmatched. The CDR3 has 18 amino acids. DNA for the CDR3: TGTGCCTCGGCCGTAGGGGGCCTCCTATTAGGCTCCTACAATGAGCAGTTCTTC. It yields the protein CASAVGGLLLGSYNEQFF.

The chain uses TRBV6-1 and TRBJ2-5; 7 positions agree with TRBD2. The end of the DNA is better explained by TRBJ2-7, so the J call may be wrong. In germline, CDR1 is MNHNS, CDR2 SASEGT. The CDR3 sequence is 15 residues long. CDR3 protein: CASKQGLAGANEQYF. In nucleotides, the CDR3 is TGTGCCAGCAAGCAGGGTCTGGCGGGAGCTAACGAGCAGTACTTC.

The chain uses TRBV14 and TRBJ2-7; 7 bases align to TRBD1. Trimming removed 0 bases from V and 6 bases from J; junction bases left unmatched: 5. This CDR3 has 14 amino acids. CDR1 and CDR2 (germline): SGHDN, FVKESK. Here the CDR3 DNA reads TGTGCCAGCAGCCAAGACAGGGGGTATGGCGAGCAGTACTTC. This sequence encodes CASSQDRGYGEQYF.

V usage is TRBV27 and J usage is TRBJ2-5, with TRBD2 identical over 8 bases. Trimming took 4 bases from V and 0 from J; bases not matched to a gene: 4. This CDR3 contains 15 residues. Germline assignment: CDR1 MNHEY and CDR2 SMNVEV (reference sequence). The DNA for the CDR3 is TGTGCCAGCAGTTCACTAGCGGAGCACCAAGAGACCCAGTACTTC. This codes for CASSSLAEHQETQYF.

The chain has TRBV6-1 and TRBJ2-7; D gene unclear. This CDR3 region has 15 residues. Germline loops: CDR1 MNHNS, CDR2 SASEGT. Trimming stripped 1 base from V and 2 bases from J, with 12 bases between. CDR3 sequence reads: CASSEGGGLAYEQYF. CDR3 in DNA: TGTGCCAGCAGTGAAGGAGGCGGTCTAGCCTACGAGCAGTACTTC.

The chain is built from TRBV27 and TRBJ1-4; 8 bases match TRBD1. CDR1 is MNHEY, CDR2 SMNVEV, per germline (reference sequence). The CDR3 contains 13 residues. V shed 7 bases and J 5 bases; nucleotides not matched to a gene: 3. The CDR3 nucleotides read TGTGCCAGCACGGACAGGGTAAATGAAAAACTGTTTTTT. This codes for CASTDRVNEKLFF.

This clone appeared a few times. CDR3 coding DNA: TGTGCCAGCAAATCTAGTACAGGGAACACTGAAGCTTTCTTT. This sequence encodes CASKSSTGNTEAFF. The rearrangement links TRBV6-5 to TRBJ1-1; weak D call: TRBD1 (5 bases). The length of the CDR3 is 14 residues. Trimming took off 7 bases at V and 1 base at J, with 13 bases between the two ends. Looked up from germline, CDR1 is MNHEY and CDR2 is SVGAGI.

The gene calls are TRBV6-5 and TRBJ2-1; 7 bases map to TRBD2. CDR1 and CDR2 (germline): MNHEY, SVGAGI. The CDR3 covers 15 residues. V gave up 4 bases and J gave up 0 bases; unmatched junction bases: 3. The CDR3 DNA is TGTGCCAGCAGTTTCATAGCGGGCTCCTACAATGAGCAGTTCTTC. It translates to CASSFIAGSYNEQFF.